The next 15 T cell receptor beta chains were all read from a single sample in a study of cytomegalovirus exposure and HLA in healthy donors. Primers: 60 Vbeta forward and 13 Jbeta reverse. Sequenced by immunoSEQ multiplex PCR; TCRdb stores in-frame clones only, minus some. The sample has around 150,000 clones; about 64% are singletons. The specimen sequenced was PBMCs. The receptors derive from an older woman in good health and CMV-seropositive.

The V call is TRBV4-3, the J call TRBJ2-3; D is unclear. This CDR3 has 15 amino acids. V was pared by 4 bases and J by 4 bases, with 15 bases between. Germline CDR1 and CDR2: LGHNA and YSLEER. The CDR3 sequence: CASSLSRSVSDTQYF. CDR3 nucleotide sequence: TGCGCCAGCAGCCTCTCGCGCAGCGTCTCAGATACGCAGTATTTT.

The chain is built from TRBV28 and TRBJ1-2; 9 positions agree with TRBD1. The length of the CDR3 is 17 residues. Germline-derived CDR1 and CDR2 are MDHEN and SYDVKM. After removal of 5 bases from V and 4 bases from J, the junction contained 14 bases not matched to a gene. This chain's CDR3 is CASSTGGQGGTLYGYTF. The CDR3 region has the DNA TGTGCCAGCAGTACAGGGGGACAGGGAGGTACCCTCTATGGCTACACCTTC.

The chain is built from TRBV18 and TRBJ2-6, with 7 bases identical to TRBD1. V was clipped by 6 bases and J by 2 bases; unmatched bases: 4. The CDR3 has 15 residues. The germline V gene has CDR1 KGHSH and CDR2 LQKENI. The CDR3 loop reads CASSTGVPGANVLTF. CDR3 DNA: TGTGCCAGCTCTACAGGGGTCCCTGGGGCCAACGTCCTGACTTTC.

Only a few counts were recorded for this clone. The chain combines TRBV5-5 with TRBJ2-7; 9 bases agree with TRBD1. Germline values: CDR1 SGHKS, CDR2 YYEKEE (reference sequence). The CDR3 runs to 17 residues. Trimming at V came to 5 bases and at J to 12 bases, leaving 24 bases not matched to a gene. In nucleotides, the CDR3 is TGTGCCAGCAGTTATCGGGACAGGGTACTTTCGCCTGGAACCAGGTACTTC. Translated: CASSYRDRVLSPGTRYF.

The chain couples TRBV7-2 to TRBJ2-7; D gene uncertain. V lost 5 bases to trimming and J lost 3 bases, with 11 bases between them. Germline loops: CDR1 SGHTA, CDR2 FQGNSA. CDR3 length equals 13 residues. In nucleotides, the CDR3 is TGTGCCAGCAGCCCCCAACGAGGCTACGAGCAGTACTTC. Translating it yields CASSPQRGYEQYF.

The genes are TRBV25-1 and TRBJ2-5, with 7 nucleotides matching TRBD1. The V segment lost 4 bases and the J segment 1 base; nucleotides outside the gene matches: 0. Per germline, CDR1 MGHDK and CDR2 SYGVNS. The CDR3 runs to 13 residues. The CDR3 sequence is CASSGDSQETQYF. CDR3 coding DNA: TGTGCCAGCAGTGGGGACAGCCAAGAGACCCAGTACTTC.

This clone was observed a handful of times. The chain is built from TRBV12-5 and TRBJ1-1, with a possible D match to TRBD1 (5 bases). The CDR3 covers 12 residues. Between the trimmed V and J ends, which lost 6 bases and 10 bases, there was a span of 15 bases. In germline, CDR1 is LGHNT, CDR2 FRNRAP. CDR3 nucleotide sequence: TGTGCTAGTGGCTTAAGTGGCGGGGGAGCTTTCTTT. This encodes CASGLSGGGAFF. Complete variable domain (other parts from reference TRBV12-5 and TRBJ1-1): DARVTQTPRHKVTEMGQEVTMRCQPILGHNTVFWYRQTMMQGLELLAYFRNRAPLDDSGMPKDRFSAEMPDATLATLKIQPSEPRDSAVYFCASGLSGGGAFFGQGTRLTVV.

The V gene is TRBV11-2, the J gene TRBJ2-7, with D perhaps matching TRBD1 (6 bases). Germline CDR1 is SGHAT and CDR2 is FQNNGV. This CDR3 spans 15 amino acids. V was trimmed by 0 bases and J by 2 bases, leaving 11 bases between them. CDR3 bases: TGTGCCAGCAGCTTAGATCCAGGGGACCCCTACGAGCAGTACTTC. Its protein product is CASSLDPGDPYEQYF.

The count of this clone is one. This chain joins TRBV28 and TRBJ2-7; 8 nucleotides agree with TRBD2. The CDR3 is 18 amino acids. Germline assignment: CDR1 MDHEN and CDR2 SYDVKM. Germline trimming cut 8 bases from V and 3 bases from J; bases unmatched to any gene: 21. The CDR3 nucleotides read TGTGCCAGCCTCCCGCTCGGGGGGGTTACGGGAGCCTACTACGAGCAGTACTTC. Encoded protein: CASLPLGGVTGAYYEQYF.

The rearrangement links TRBV19 to TRBJ1-3; 7 nucleotides line up with TRBD1. The CDR3 extends over 18 amino acids. V lost 9 bases, J lost 0 bases, and 17 bases stayed unmatched. Germline V gene sequence: CDR1 LNHDA, CDR2 SQIVND (reference sequence). The CDR3 protein is CASRRHQGGTNSGNTIYF. Here the CDR3 DNA reads TGTGCCAGCAGACGCCACCAAGGGGGCACAAACTCTGGAAACACCATATATTTT.

The V call is TRBV6-6, the J call TRBJ2-7, with TRBD1 matching 8 bases. The V and J ends lost 6 bases and 7 bases, in that order; junction bases with no gene match: 5. CDR1 is MNHNY and CDR2 is SVGAGI in the germline V gene (reference sequence). This CDR3 has 12 residues. CDR3 residues: CASSTGGYEQYF. The CDR3 DNA is TGTGCCAGCAGCACAGGGGGTTATGAGCAGTACTTC.

The rearrangement joins TRBV27 to TRBJ2-5; the match to TRBD2 covers 9 bases. After removal of 1 base from V and 5 bases from J, the junction contained 14 bases not matched to a gene. Germline V gene sequence: CDR1 MNHEY, CDR2 SMNVEV (reference sequence). This CDR3 comprises 18 residues. The CDR3 DNA sequence: TGTGCCAGCAGTTTATTTGTGCCATCCGGGACTAGCATCGAGACCCAGTACTTC. Residues: CASSLFVPSGTSIETQYF.

This chain connects TRBV28 to TRBJ1-2, with D hard to call. The germline V gene has CDR1 MDHEN and CDR2 SYDVKM. The CDR3 has 11 residues. V was trimmed by 8 bases and J by 7 bases, leaving 11 bases between them. In DNA form, the CDR3 reads TGTGCCAGCCTCCATCTGCGTGGCTACACCTTC. This codes for CASLHLRGYTF.

V is TRBV7-3 and J is TRBJ2-2, with TRBD2 identical over 10 bases. The CDR3 totals 14 residues. Germline V gives CDR1 SGHTA, CDR2 FQGTGA. J lost 8 bases, V lost 9 bases, and 9 bases had no gene match. The CDR3: CASGLAASGGELFF. The CDR3 nucleotides read TGTGCCAGTGGACTAGCGGCTTCCGGGGGGGAGCTGTTTTTT.

The chain uses TRBV7-2 and TRBJ1-6; D ambiguous. The CDR3 covers 12 residues. Trimming shortened V by 4 bases and J by 8 bases, and 6 bases separated the two germline ends. Germline V lookup: CDR1 SGHTA, CDR2 FQGNSA. The CDR3 spells CASSSVYSPLHF. In nucleotides, the CDR3 is TGTGCCAGCAGCTCAGTTTATTCACCCCTCCACTTT.